These 29 T cell receptor beta chains originate from one sample sequenced in a study of TIL therapy for anti-PD-1-resistant metastatic lung cancer. As for time point: pre-treatment sample, taken before nivolumab and TIL therapy. The immunoSEQ assay was v3. The data were produced by immunoSEQ multiplex PCR, yet TCRdb's version contains in-frame clones alone and is incomplete. The data contain tens of thousands of clones, 79% of them singletons. The sample in question was blood, obtained at baseline. These TCRs come from a woman aged 25 to 80 with non-small cell lung cancer.

This clone has a single count. This rearrangement joins TRBV5-5 to TRBJ2-5, with 7 bases lining up with TRBD1. CDR1 and CDR2 (germline): SGHKS, YYEKEE (reference sequence). The CDR3 spans 15 residues. Trimming at V came to 4 bases and at J to 5 bases, leaving 11 bases not matched to a gene. The CDR3 loop reads CASSHTGDSRETQYF. Here the CDR3 DNA reads TGTGCCAGCAGCCACACCGGGGACAGTCGGGAGACCCAGTACTTC. Full variable domain (remainder filled in from reference TRBV5-5 and TRBJ2-5): DAGVTQSPTHLIKTRGQQVTLRCSPISGHKSVSWYQQVLGQGPQFIFQYYEKEERGRGNFPDRFSARQFPNYSSELNVNALLLGDSALYLCASSHTGDSRETQYFGPGTRLLVL.

The chain couples TRBV29-1 to TRBJ2-5, with 8 bases identical to TRBD1. Germline assignment: CDR1 SQVTM and CDR2 ANQGSEA. The CDR3 spans 14 residues. The trim removed 7 bases at V and 2 bases at J, leaving 9 bases unmatched. Here the CDR3 reads CSGDPGQEQETQYF. DNA of the CDR3: TGCAGCGGCGATCCGGGACAGGAGCAAGAGACCCAGTACTTC.

The V call is TRBV4-1, the J call TRBJ2-3; D might be TRBD1 or TRBD2, each matching 5 bases. Germline V CDR1 and CDR2: MGHRA, YSYEKL. Trimming cost V 0 bases and J 6 bases, with 16 bases left between them. The CDR3 covers 16 residues. CDR3: CASSQDSPGTGDTQYF. The CDR3 DNA reads TGCGCCAGCAGCCAAGATTCACCTGGGACCGGGGATACGCAGTATTTT.

Only one count was recorded for this clone. The chain links TRBV28 to TRBJ2-2; D is perhaps TRBD1 or TRBD2 (6 bases each). The CDR3 runs 16 residues. Germline values: CDR1 MDHEN, CDR2 SYDVKM. The germline V and J ends were trimmed by 5 bases and 7 bases, with 20 bases remaining between them. The CDR3 spells CASSRPGGPSGGELFF. In nucleotides, the CDR3 is TGTGCCAGCAGTCGCCCCGGGGGCCCGTCTGGCGGGGAGCTGTTTTTT.

The V gene is TRBV4-3, the J gene TRBJ2-6; the match to TRBD1 covers 7 bases. The V and J ends lost 3 bases and 4 bases, in that order; junction bases with no gene match: 9. The CDR3 consists of 17 residues. CDR1 is LGHNA and CDR2 is YSLEER in the germline V gene. The CDR3 reads CASSHSLQGPGANVLTF. The CDR3, as DNA: TGCGCCAGCAGCCATTCCCTACAGGGGCCCGGGGCCAACGTCCTGACTTTC.

The chain uses TRBV5-4 and TRBJ2-7; 9 bases fit TRBD2. Germline loops: CDR1 SGHNT, CDR2 YYREEE (reference sequence). Trimming took 4 bases from V and 1 from J; bases not matched to a gene: 9. The CDR3 has 16 amino acids. For the CDR3, the DNA is TGTGCCAGCAGCCAAGAAGTAACTAGCGGGTCCTACGAGCAGTACTTC. Its translation: CASSQEVTSGSYEQYF.

The chain couples TRBV6-4 to TRBJ2-1; weak D call: TRBD2 (5 bases). Germline lookup yields CDR1 MRHNA and CDR2 SNTAGT. V lost 2 bases to trimming and J lost 4 bases, with 6 bases between them. The length of the CDR3 is 13 residues. For the CDR3, the DNA is TGTGCCAGCAGTGACAGGGAGTACAATGAGCAGTTCTTC. Amino acids: CASSDREYNEQFF.

The rearrangement uses TRBV5-1 and TRBJ2-1; perhaps TRBD2 as D (5 bases). V was trimmed by 4 bases and J by 10 bases, leaving 12 bases between them. Germline CDR1 reads SGHRS; CDR2 reads YFSETQ. The CDR3 extends over 12 amino acids. The CDR3 protein is CASSPSSGEQFF. CDR3 in DNA: TGCGCCAGCAGCCCATCCTCGGGGGAGCAGTTCTTC.

CDR3 loop: CASSWDRGNYGYTF. The CDR3, as DNA: TGCGCCAGCAGCTGGGACCGGGGTAACTATGGCTACACCTTC. The chain joins TRBV5-1 to TRBJ1-2; possibly TRBD1 for D (5 bases). CDR1 is SGHRS and CDR2 is YFSETQ in the germline V gene. The CDR3 contains 14 residues. The V and J ends lost 3 bases and 1 base respectively, with 10 bases between them.

The chain combines TRBV19 with TRBJ1-5; the D gene is possibly TRBD1 (5 bases). This CDR3 spans 13 amino acids. Per germline, CDR1 LNHDA and CDR2 SQIVND (reference sequence). The V and J ends lost 5 bases and 5 bases respectively, with 10 bases between them. The CDR3 region has the DNA TGTGCCAGTAGTGCAGGGACCGATCAGCCCCAGCATTTT. As protein: CASSAGTDQPQHF.

The chain employs TRBV19 and TRBJ1-2; TRBD1 agrees at 7 bases. Germline values: CDR1 LNHDA, CDR2 SQIVND (reference sequence). The V segment lost 6 bases and the J segment 4 bases; nucleotides outside the gene matches: 8. The CDR3 extends over 14 amino acids. The CDR3 sequence is CASSPGGDAYGYTF. CDR3 coding DNA: TGTGCCAGTAGCCCAGGGGGGGATGCCTATGGCTACACCTTC.

V is TRBV5-1 and J is TRBJ2-5, with D perhaps assigned TRBD1 or TRBD2 (5 bases each). The germline V and J ends were trimmed by 4 bases and 0 bases, with 10 bases remaining between them. The CDR3 spans 14 residues. CDR1 and CDR2 (germline): SGHRS, YFSETQ. CDR3 sequence (DNA): TGCGCCAGCAGCGCCGGGACCTACCAAGAGACCCAGTACTTC. Translation gives CASSAGTYQETQYF.

On this clone: Other DNA variants within this sample encode the same CDR3. The chain joins TRBV11-2 to TRBJ1-5; 7 bases map to TRBD1. The junction had 1 base not matched to a gene; V was cut back by 3 bases and J by 5 bases. CDR1 and CDR2 from the germline V gene are SGHAT and FQNNGV. CDR3 length: 13 residues. DNA of the CDR3: TGTGCCAGCAGCTTCCAGGGGGATCAGCCCCAGCATTTT. It translates to CASSFQGDQPQHF.

This rearrangement joins TRBV7-9 to TRBJ1-2, with unresolved D. The CDR3 length is 14 residues. Germline V gene data show CDR1 as SEHNR and CDR2 as FQNEAQ (reference sequence). V gave up 1 base and J gave up 7 bases, with 13 bases separating them. In DNA form, the CDR3 reads TGTGCCAGCAGCTTAGATTCAGGACTCGGTGGCTACACCTTC. Translated, it gives CASSLDSGLGGYTF.

CDR3 DNA sequence: TGCGCCAGCAGCCAAGGCGTCGGAGGAAATCAGCCCCAGCATTTT. Its translation is CASSQGVGGNQPQHF. The V and J genes are TRBV4-3 and TRBJ1-5; D unresolved. The germline CDR1 and CDR2 sequences are LGHNA and YSLEER. CDR3 length equals 15 residues. V dropped 1 base and J dropped 4 bases, with 11 bases sitting between them.

The CDR3 nucleotides are TGCGCCAGCAGCCAAGATCGGGGGCGGGATAACTATGGCTACACCTTC. Protein sequence: CASSQDRGRDNYGYTF. The rearrangement joins TRBV4-1 to TRBJ1-2; a possible D gene is TRBD1 (6 bases). The CDR3 length is 16 residues. V lost 0 bases to trimming and J lost 1 base, with 12 bases between them. CDR1 and CDR2 (germline): MGHRA, YSYEKL.

The chain couples TRBV13 to TRBJ2-7; D perhaps matches TRBD2 (5 bases). This CDR3 comprises 13 residues. Trimming stripped 5 bases from V and 6 bases from J, with 14 bases between. The germline V gene encodes CDR1 PRHDT and CDR2 FYEKMQ (reference sequence). The CDR3 coding sequence is TGTGCCAGCAGCCGCTACCTAGGAGGCGAGCAGTACTTC. It yields the protein CASSRYLGGEQYF.

The DNA for the CDR3 is TGTGCCAGCAGTTTTAAGACAGGGGGCACCGGGGAGCTGTTTTTT. It specifies CASSFKTGGTGELFF. This chain uses TRBV27 with TRBJ2-2; TRBD1 matches 9 bases. The ends lost 3 bases at V and 4 bases at J; junction bases unmatched: 3. This CDR3 spans 15 amino acids. Germline V gene lookup returns CDR1 MNHEY and CDR2 SMNVEV (reference sequence).

The chain combines TRBV6-5 with TRBJ2-1; D perhaps matches TRBD2 (6 bases). CDR1 and CDR2 from the germline V gene are MNHEY and SVGAGI. V shed 0 bases and J shed 4 bases, with 7 bases lying between them. There are 14 residues in the CDR3. CDR3 in amino acids: CASSYSLAYNEQFF. The CDR3 nucleotides are TGTGCCAGCAGTTACTCTCTAGCGTACAATGAGCAGTTCTTC.

This chain links TRBV6-5 with TRBJ1-3; D remains ambiguous. The germline V gene encodes CDR1 MNHEY and CDR2 SVGAGI. The CDR3 has 14 residues. The V end was cut by 0 bases, the J end by 4 bases, with 7 bases between. This CDR3 is CASSYSRFGNTIYF. CDR3 bases: TGTGCCAGCAGTTACTCGAGGTTCGGAAACACCATATATTTT.

This chain links TRBV28 with TRBJ1-4, with D perhaps matching TRBD1 (6 bases). The CDR3 loop spans 14 amino acids. Germline assignment: CDR1 MDHEN and CDR2 SYDVKM. The germline V and J ends were trimmed by 2 bases and 7 bases, with 11 bases remaining between them. CDR3 residues: CASSLRGAGEKLFF. The CDR3 DNA follows: TGTGCCAGCAGTTTACGGGGGGCGGGTGAAAAACTGTTTTTT. Based on the CDR3 plus reference TRBV28 and TRBJ1-4, the full variable domain is DVKVTQSSRYLVKRTGEKVFLECVQDMDHENMFWYRQDPGLGLRLIYFSYDVKMKEKGDIPEGYSVSREKKERFSLILESASTNQTSMYLCASSLRGAGEKLFFGSGTQLSVL.

The CDR3 nucleotides are TGTGCCAGCAGCCCCGGGTTGGGGAGACTAGCCAACTACGAGCAGTACTTC. Translated: CASSPGLGRLANYEQYF. The rearrangement joins TRBV11-1 to TRBJ2-7; 7 nucleotides agree with TRBD2. Germline CDR1 and CDR2: SGHAT and FQDESV (reference sequence). J lost 3 bases, V lost 5 bases, and 16 bases had no gene match. This CDR3 has 17 residues.

V gene TRBV10-1 combines with J gene TRBJ2-2; no firm D call. This CDR3 has 12 amino acids. Germline assignment: CDR1 WNHNN and CDR2 SYGVQD (reference sequence). V was trimmed by 6 bases and J by 8 bases, leaving 10 bases between them. This chain's CDR3 is CASSPMVGELFF. The DNA of the CDR3 is TGCGCCAGCAGCCCCATGGTGGGGGAGCTGTTTTTT.

J is TRBJ2-5 and V is TRBV19; a weak D match, TRBD2 (5 bases). CDR1 is LNHDA and CDR2 is SQIVND in the germline V gene (reference sequence). Trimming stripped 3 bases from V and 5 bases from J, with 10 bases between. This CDR3 is built from 13 residues. Here the CDR3 DNA reads TGTGCCAGTAGTATGAGGGAGTGGGAGACCCAGTACTTC. Encoded protein: CASSMREWETQYF.

The CDR3 region is CASSYSGRALTDTQYF. CDR3 in DNA: TGTGCCAGCAGTTACTCCGGCAGGGCCCTCACAGATACGCAGTATTTT. J is TRBJ2-3 and V is TRBV6-5; D may be TRBD1 (5 bases). Trimming stripped 0 bases from V and 2 bases from J, with 12 bases between. Germline assignment: CDR1 MNHEY and CDR2 SVGAGI. The CDR3 has 16 residues.

This sequence joins TRBV2 and TRBJ2-2; D is ambiguous. Per germline, CDR1 SNHLY and CDR2 FYNNEI. V was cut by 5 bases and J by 4 bases, with 11 bases left in between. The CDR3 is 14 amino acids. DNA of the CDR3: TGTGCCAGCAGTCGGGCGACCCGCACCGGGGAGCTGTTTTTT. This translates into CASSRATRTGELFF.

V usage is TRBV18 and J usage is TRBJ2-2; possible D gene TRBD2, 6 bases. The CDR3 loop spans 13 amino acids. V lost 8 bases and J 8 bases, leaving 15 bases between the germline ends. Per germline, CDR1 KGHSH and CDR2 LQKENI. The CDR3 protein is CASQPGLSGELFF. The CDR3 DNA is TGTGCCAGCCAGCCGGGACTTTCAGGGGAGCTGTTTTTT. The variable domain in full, with the rest retrieved from reference TRBV18 and TRBJ2-2, is NAGVMQNPRHLVRRRGQEARLRCSPMKGHSHVYWYRQLPEEGLKFMVYLQKENIIDESGMPKERFSAEFPKEGPSILRIQQVVRGDSAAYFCASQPGLSGELFFGEGSRLTVL.

The chain couples TRBV6-5 to TRBJ2-7; tentative D call: TRBD1 (5 bases). CDR3 length: 14 amino acids. Trimming stripped 2 bases from V and 5 bases from J, with 13 bases between. Germline V gene lookup returns CDR1 MNHEY and CDR2 SVGAGI. The CDR3, as DNA: TGTGCCAGCAGTTACGCGGCCAGGGTTGACGAGCAGTACTTC. Residues: CASSYAARVDEQYF.

The chain has TRBV14 and TRBJ1-2; the D is unclear. Per the germline V gene, CDR1 is SGHDN and CDR2 is FVKESK. The ends were cut back, 0 bases at V and 5 bases at J, with 13 bases in the middle. The CDR3 length is 15 residues. The CDR3 DNA reads TGTGCCAGCAGCCAAGATTTGGTAGACGGGTATGGCTACACCTTC. Amino acids: CASSQDLVDGYGYTF.